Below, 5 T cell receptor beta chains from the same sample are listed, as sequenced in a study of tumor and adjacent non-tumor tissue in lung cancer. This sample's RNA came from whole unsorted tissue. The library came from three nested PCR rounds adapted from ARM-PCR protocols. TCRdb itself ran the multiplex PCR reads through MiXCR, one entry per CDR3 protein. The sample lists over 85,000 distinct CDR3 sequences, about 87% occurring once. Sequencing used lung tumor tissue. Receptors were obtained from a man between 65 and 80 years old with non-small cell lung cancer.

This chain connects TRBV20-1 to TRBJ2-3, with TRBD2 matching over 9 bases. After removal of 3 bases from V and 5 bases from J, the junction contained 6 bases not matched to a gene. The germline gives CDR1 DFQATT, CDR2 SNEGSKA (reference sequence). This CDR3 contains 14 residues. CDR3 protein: CSASSSGEVDTQYF. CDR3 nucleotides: TGCAGTGCTAGTTCTAGCGGGGAGGTAGATACGCAGTATTTT.

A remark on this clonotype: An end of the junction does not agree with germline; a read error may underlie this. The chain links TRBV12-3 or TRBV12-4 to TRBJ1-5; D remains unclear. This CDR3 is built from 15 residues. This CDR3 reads CANSLEGNNNQPQHF. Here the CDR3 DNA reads TGTGCCAACAGTTTAGAGGGAAATAACAATCAGCCCCAGCATTTT.

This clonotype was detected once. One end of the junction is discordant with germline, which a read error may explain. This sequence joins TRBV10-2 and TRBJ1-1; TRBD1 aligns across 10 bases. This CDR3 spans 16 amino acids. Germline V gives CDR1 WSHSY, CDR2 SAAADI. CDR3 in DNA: TGCACCAGCAGTCCAGGGGACAGGGGAATGGACACTGAAGCTTTCTTT. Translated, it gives CTSSPGDRGMDTEAFF.

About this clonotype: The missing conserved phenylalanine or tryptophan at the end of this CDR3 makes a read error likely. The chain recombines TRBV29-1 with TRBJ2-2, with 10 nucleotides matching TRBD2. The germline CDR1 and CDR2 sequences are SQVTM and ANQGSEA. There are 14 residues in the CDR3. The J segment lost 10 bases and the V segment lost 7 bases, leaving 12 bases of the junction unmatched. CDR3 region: CSADVAGGTEELFI. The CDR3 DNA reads TGCAGCGCTGACGTAGCGGGGGGCACTGAGGAGCTGTTTATT.

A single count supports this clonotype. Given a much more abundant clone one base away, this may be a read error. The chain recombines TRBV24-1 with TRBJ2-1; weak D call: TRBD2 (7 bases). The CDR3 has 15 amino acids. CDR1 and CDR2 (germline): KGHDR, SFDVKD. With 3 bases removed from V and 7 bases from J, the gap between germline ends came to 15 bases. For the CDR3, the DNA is TGTGCCACCAGTGATCTACGGGGGGCCCTAAATGAGCAGTTCTTC. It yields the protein CATSDLRGALNEQFF.